In its sample, the clone carrying this T cell receptor (beta chain) was seen a few times. Germline values: CDR1 ENHRY, CDR2 SYGVKD. CDR3 size: 13 residues. Trimming shortened V by 6 bases and J by 3 bases, and 8 bases separated the two germline ends. This sample stems from a study of OX40 agonist ivuxolimab in advanced cancers. Study-level information: Ivuxolimab, which patients received intravenously every 2 weeks, was dosed at 0.01 to 10 mg/kg.

Repertoires were generated with immunoSEQ multiplex PCR, while TCRdb's copy carries only in-frame clones and drops some. The table has tens of thousands of clones, 80% to 90% seen once. The sample consisted of CD4+ or CD8+ T cells sorted from blood, taken in a trial of the OX40 agonist ivuxolimab. The clonotype originates from an adult with an advanced solid tumor such as melanoma, head and neck, liver or kidney cancer. The chain joins TRBV10-3 to TRBJ2-2, with TRBD2 as a possible D gene (6 bases). This chain's CDR3 is CAIRTRDTGELFF. The CDR3 DNA is TGTGCCATCAGGACTAGAGACACCGGGGAGCTGTTTTTT.